This T cell receptor beta chain is drawn from a study of cytomegalovirus exposure and HLA in healthy donors. PCR amplification relied on 60 Vbeta primers (plus 13 Jbeta primers). Sequenced by immunoSEQ multiplex PCR; TCRdb stores in-frame clones only, minus some. The sample yields roughly 130,000 clones, roughly two thirds seen once. Trimming left V 6 bases short and J 6 bases short, with 15 bases between. Germline V gene data show CDR1 as SGHRS and CDR2 as YFSETQ. This CDR3 has 14 residues. Sequences were obtained from PBMCs. The origin of this receptor is a man in his thirties or forties in good health and CMV-seropositive. The chain is built from TRBV5-1 and TRBJ2-2; perhaps TRBD1 as D (7 bases). The CDR3 DNA reads TGCGCCAGCATCCAGGGGGGACCGCCCGGGGAGCTGTTTTTT. Translation: CASIQGGPPGELFF.